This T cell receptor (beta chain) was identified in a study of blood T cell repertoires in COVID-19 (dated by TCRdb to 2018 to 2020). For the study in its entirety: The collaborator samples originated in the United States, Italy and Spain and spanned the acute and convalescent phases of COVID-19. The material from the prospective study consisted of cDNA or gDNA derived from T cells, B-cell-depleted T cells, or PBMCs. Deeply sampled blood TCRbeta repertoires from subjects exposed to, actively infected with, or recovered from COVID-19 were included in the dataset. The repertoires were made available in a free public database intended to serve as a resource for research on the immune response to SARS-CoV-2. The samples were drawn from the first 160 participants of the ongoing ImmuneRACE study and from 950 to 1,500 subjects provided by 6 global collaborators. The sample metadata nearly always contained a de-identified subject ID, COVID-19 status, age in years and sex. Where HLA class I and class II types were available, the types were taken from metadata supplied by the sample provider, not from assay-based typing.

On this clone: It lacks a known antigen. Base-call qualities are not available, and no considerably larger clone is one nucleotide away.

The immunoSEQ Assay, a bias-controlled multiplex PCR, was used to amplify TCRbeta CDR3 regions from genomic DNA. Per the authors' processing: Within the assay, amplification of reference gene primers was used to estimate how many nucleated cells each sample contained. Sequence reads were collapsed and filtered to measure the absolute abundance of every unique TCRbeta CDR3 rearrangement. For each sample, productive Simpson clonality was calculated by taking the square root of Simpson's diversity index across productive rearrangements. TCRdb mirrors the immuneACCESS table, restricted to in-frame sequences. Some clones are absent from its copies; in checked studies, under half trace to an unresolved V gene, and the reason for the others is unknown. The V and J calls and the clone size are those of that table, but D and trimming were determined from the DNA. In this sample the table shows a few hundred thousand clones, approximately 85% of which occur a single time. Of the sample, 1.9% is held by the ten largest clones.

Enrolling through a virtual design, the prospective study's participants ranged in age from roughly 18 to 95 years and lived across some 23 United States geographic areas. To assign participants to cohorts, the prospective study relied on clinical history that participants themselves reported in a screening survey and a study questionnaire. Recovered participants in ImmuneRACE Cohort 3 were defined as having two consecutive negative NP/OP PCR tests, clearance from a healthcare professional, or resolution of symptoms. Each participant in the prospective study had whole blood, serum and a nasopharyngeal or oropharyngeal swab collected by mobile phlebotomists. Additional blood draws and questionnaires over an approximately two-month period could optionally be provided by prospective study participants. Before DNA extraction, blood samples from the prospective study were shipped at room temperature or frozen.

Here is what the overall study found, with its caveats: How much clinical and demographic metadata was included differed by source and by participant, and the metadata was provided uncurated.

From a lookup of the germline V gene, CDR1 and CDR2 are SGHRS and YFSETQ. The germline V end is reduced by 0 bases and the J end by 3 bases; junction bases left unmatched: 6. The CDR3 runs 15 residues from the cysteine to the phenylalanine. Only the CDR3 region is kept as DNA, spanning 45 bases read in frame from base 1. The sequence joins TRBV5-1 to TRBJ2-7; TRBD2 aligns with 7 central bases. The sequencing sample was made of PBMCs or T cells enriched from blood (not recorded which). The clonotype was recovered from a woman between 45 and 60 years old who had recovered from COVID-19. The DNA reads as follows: TGCGCCAGCAGCTTGGGTGGCGGGAGCCTCTACGAGCAGTACTTC. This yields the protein CASSLGGGSLYEQYF.